The rows below give T cell receptor beta chains drawn from one sample of a study of shared clonotypes between healthy human individuals. Some clones are missing from TCRdb's copy, which holds only in-frame ones; the method was immunoSEQ multiplex PCR. The table shows 150,000 to 200,000 clones, with around 63% occurring only once. The sequenced sample was memory CD4+ T cells sorted from blood. The source of these receptors is a man between 25 and 39 years old in good health. Each CDR3 is given without its conserved first and last residue. A D gene is named only where the DNA matches it firmly.

d_gene: -; v_gene: TRBV4-1; j_gene: TRBJ2-7; CDR3aa: ASSLARRADYEQY
d_gene: TRBD1; v_gene: TRBV20-1; j_gene: TRBJ1-2; CDR3aa: SAKSTGGT
d_gene: -; v_gene: TRBV12-2; j_gene: TRBJ1-5; CDR3aa: ASRLARGRYSNQPQH
d_gene: TRBD2; v_gene: TRBV2; j_gene: TRBJ2-5; CDR3aa: ASSEALAGGGQETQY
d_gene: -; v_gene: TRBV7-2; j_gene: TRBJ1-5; CDR3aa: ASSLAPVQPQH
d_gene: TRBD1; v_gene: TRBV4-3; j_gene: TRBJ2-2; CDR3aa: ASGTTGGHTGELF
d_gene: -; v_gene: TRBV14; j_gene: TRBJ2-1; CDR3aa: ASSQLPLGEQF
d_gene: -; v_gene: TRBV29-1; j_gene: TRBJ2-3; CDR3aa: SVGRSSTDTQY
d_gene: TRBD2; v_gene: TRBV19; j_gene: TRBJ2-7; CDR3aa: ASSILGGRYAEQY
d_gene: TRBD1; v_gene: TRBV7-8; j_gene: TRBJ2-2; CDR3aa: ASSLTGQGISGELF